Each of the 18 T cell receptor beta chains below was sequenced from the same sample in a study of post-analysis software for immune sequencing data. Findings and caveats of the study: Among 4 or 5 TRBV segments more frequent in patients than controls were TRBV5-6, TRBV5-1 and TRBV20-1.

The antigens these receptors bind are not known. The TCR beta cDNA libraries contained unique molecular identifiers. TCRdb recomputed calls from the PCR reads with MiXCR, one row per CDR3 protein. The table records approximately 730,000 distinct CDR3 sequences, roughly 27% of them present only once. Sequenced sample: blood. These receptors all stem from a girl between 5 and 17 years old with multiple sclerosis.

This chain joins TRBV20-1 and TRBJ2-5; 10 bases fit TRBD2. The CDR3 loop spans 17 amino acids. J was trimmed by 0 bases and V by 7 bases; bases with no gene match: 14. The germline CDR1 and CDR2 sequences are DFQATT and SNEGSKA (reference sequence). The CDR3: CSGEDITSGKYQETQYF. The CDR3 region has the DNA TGCAGTGGCGAAGACATAACTAGCGGGAAGTACCAAGAGACCCAGTACTTC.

The rearrangement joins TRBV5-1 to TRBJ2-6; D possibly corresponds to TRBD2 (6 bases). CDR1 SGHRS and CDR2 YFSETQ come from the germline V gene. The CDR3 length is 15 residues. Trimming shortened V by 7 bases and J by 2 bases, and 13 bases separated the two germline ends. The CDR3: CASQAGGTGANVLTF. CDR3 nucleotides: TGCGCCAGCCAGGCTGGAGGGACTGGGGCCAACGTCCTGACTTTC.

This clonotype was counted a few times. The chain carries TRBV18 and TRBJ2-5; 10 positions match TRBD1. The closer fit of TRBJ2-7 to the DNA end suggests the J call may be wrong. The CDR3 has 15 residues. Looked up from germline, CDR1 is KGHSH and CDR2 is LQKENI. Here the CDR3 DNA reads TGTGCCAGCTCACGCCGGGACAGGGGACTCTACGAGCAGTACTTC. Its protein product is CASSRRDRGLYEQYF.

A few counts support this clonotype. The CDR3 sequence: CASSSGSHYGYTF. The DNA of the CDR3 is TGTGCCAGCAGCTCAGGTTCCCACTATGGCTACACCTTC. The V and J genes are TRBV7-9 and TRBJ1-2; D is ambiguous. Germline V gene data show CDR1 as SEHNR and CDR2 as FQNEAQ (reference sequence). V was trimmed by 4 bases and J by 3 bases, leaving 9 bases between them. The CDR3 is 13 residues long.

The chain uses TRBV7-2 and TRBJ2-2; 7 nucleotides line up with TRBD1. With 5 bases clipped from V and 6 bases from J, the junction kept 3 bases outside the gene matches. CDR1 and CDR2 from the germline V gene are SGHTA and FQGNSA. The CDR3 totals 13 residues. CDR3 sequence: CASSKGQPGELFF. The CDR3 nucleotides are TGTGCCAGCAGCAAGGGACAGCCCGGGGAGCTGTTTTTT.

This clonotype was seen ten or more times. The genes are TRBV7-9 and TRBJ2-5; D remains ambiguous. CDR1 is SEHNR and CDR2 is FQNEAQ in the germline V gene (reference sequence). V lost 2 bases and J 4 bases, leaving 8 bases between the germline ends. This CDR3 is built from 13 residues. CDR3 nucleotides: TGTGCCAGCAGCTTACCTTCCGGAGAGACCCAGTACTTC. This gives the protein CASSLPSGETQYF.

The chain employs TRBV4-1 and TRBJ2-1; 8 bases agree with TRBD2. Germline lookup yields CDR1 MGHRA and CDR2 YSYEKL. The CDR3 runs 14 residues. The junction had 7 bases not matched to a gene; V was cut back by 0 bases and J by 12 bases. The DNA of the CDR3 is TGCGCCAGCAGCCAAGATCGGCTAGCGGGCCGGCAGTTCTTC. Translating gives CASSQDRLAGRQFF.

The chain combines TRBV20-1 with TRBJ2-5, with 12 bases fitting TRBD2. Judging by the DNA end, TRBJ2-7 fits better; the J call may be wrong. The CDR3 covers 15 residues. The germline gives CDR1 DFQATT, CDR2 SNEGSKA (reference sequence). The CDR3 protein is CSAGLAGKGVNEQYF. CDR3 in DNA: TGCAGTGCCGGACTAGCGGGAAAAGGAGTCAACGAGCAGTACTTC.

The V call is TRBV7-9, the J call TRBJ2-7, with D unresolved. The CDR3 is made up of 16 amino acids. Germline CDR1 and CDR2: SEHNR and FQNEAQ (reference sequence). V was trimmed by 5 bases and J by 3 bases, leaving 20 bases between them. The CDR3 region has the DNA TGTGCCAGCAGCCAAGATTGGGCAGACGATTACTACGAGCAGTACTTC. Residues: CASSQDWADDYYEQYF.

This chain uses TRBV20-1 with TRBJ2-7; 10 positions agree with TRBD2. The trim removed 2 bases at V and 6 bases at J, leaving 10 bases unmatched. Per germline, CDR1 DFQATT and CDR2 SNEGSKA (reference sequence). There are 15 residues in the CDR3. Written as DNA, the CDR3 is TGCAGTGCTAGACTAGCGGGAGAGGGATGGGTCGAGCAGTACTTC. As protein: CSARLAGEGWVEQYF.

The chain uses TRBV5-1 and TRBJ2-5, with a tentative D call TRBD2 (7 bases). The DNA end favors TRBJ2-7, so the J call may be wrong. The CDR3 extends over 14 amino acids. The germline CDR1 and CDR2 sequences are SGHRS and YFSETQ. The CDR3, as DNA: TGCGCCAGCAGCCCGGTAGGGGGGGCGAACGAGCAGTACTTC. Translated, it gives CASSPVGGANEQYF.

This clonotype was observed a handful of times. CDR3 in DNA: TGTGCCAGCAGCGTAGAGGGACTAGCGAAAGAGACCCAGTACTTC. Its protein product is CASSVEGLAKETQYF. This chain connects TRBV9 to TRBJ2-5; TRBD2 agrees at 10 bases. This CDR3 is built from 15 residues. With 0 bases clipped from V and 3 bases from J, the junction kept 2 bases outside the gene matches. From germline, CDR1 is SGDLS and CDR2 YYNGEE.

Only a few counts were recorded for this clonotype. The chain joins TRBV11-1 to TRBJ2-1, with TRBD2 identical over 9 bases. This CDR3 is built from 16 residues. The junction had 7 bases not matched to a gene; V was cut back by 5 bases and J by 2 bases. Germline V gene data show CDR1 as SGHAT and CDR2 as FQDESV (reference sequence). CDR3 coding DNA: TGTGCCAGCAGCCCGCTAGCGGGGAGCCCCTACAATGAGCAGTTCTTC. As protein: CASSPLAGSPYNEQFF.

V is TRBV7-2 and J is TRBJ2-5, with D uncertain. Germline lookup yields CDR1 SGHTA and CDR2 FQGNSA. The CDR3 has 16 amino acids. The V end lost 2 bases, the J end lost 5 bases, and 18 bases lay between the germline ends. The CDR3 sequence: CASSLSRPPSRETQYF. CDR3 DNA: TGTGCCAGCAGCTTAAGCCGCCCACCCTCCCGGGAGACCCAGTACTTC.

This clonotype was recorded a few times. J is TRBJ2-6 and V is TRBV4-1; no definite D call. Germline V lookup: CDR1 MGHRA, CDR2 YSYEKL. V gave up 4 bases and J gave up 0 bases, with 13 bases separating them. CDR3 length equals 17 residues. The CDR3 loop reads CASSLSPGVSGANVLTF. The DNA for the CDR3 is TGCGCCAGCAGCCTCTCCCCCGGAGTCTCTGGGGCCAACGTCCTGACTTTC.

CDR3 coding DNA: TGCGCCAGCAGCTCCGACAGGGGCGACTATGGCTACACCTTC. Translating gives CASSSDRGDYGYTF. This chain links TRBV4-1 with TRBJ1-2, with TRBD1 matching 8 bases. V lost 5 bases and J lost 3; bases outside the gene matches: 5. There are 14 residues in the CDR3. Germline V CDR1 and CDR2: MGHRA, YSYEKL.

The chain couples TRBV5-1 to TRBJ2-1; 9 bases align to TRBD1. The CDR3 runs 14 residues. Germline loops: CDR1 SGHRS, CDR2 YFSETQ. Germline trimming cut 4 bases from V and 9 bases from J; bases unmatched to any gene: 8. CDR3 residues: CASSPGQGFGEQFF. The CDR3 nucleotides are TGCGCCAGCAGCCCGGGACAGGGATTTGGTGAGCAGTTCTTC.

The sample holds a few counts of this clonotype. The rearrangement uses TRBV7-2 and TRBJ1-1; no clear D gene. V was trimmed by 1 base and J by 8 bases, leaving 8 bases between them. The CDR3 sequence is 12 residues long. The V gene's germline CDR1 is SGHTA and CDR2 FQGNSA. The CDR3 region has the DNA TGTGCCAGCAGCTTAGGATCGGGAGAAGCTTTCTTT. Its protein product is CASSLGSGEAFF.